This T cell receptor (beta chain) was identified during a study of metastatic and nonmetastatic thyroid tumors. Not a single patient had been given any form of treatment at any point before undergoing thyroid surgery. Germline V gives CDR1 SEHNR, CDR2 FQNEAQ (reference sequence). The CDR3 is 14 residues long. V was shortened by 5 bases and J by 0 bases, with 7 bases between the two germline ends. MiXCR reprocessed the PCR reads for TCRdb. Counted here are tens of thousands of clones, approximately 17% occurring once; the ten biggest clones make up about 6.6%. This clone has a count of ten or more. What it recognizes is unknown. Study findings and constraints: Malignant tumors reportedly showed significantly higher TCR beta diversity than benign nodules in both blood and tumor.

This TCR derives from a male donor with papillary thyroid cancer or a benign thyroid nodule (not recorded which). Some clones in this sample may be carry-over from other donors' samples. The chain combines TRBV7-9 with TRBJ1-4; no clear D gene. Sequencing input: blood. The CDR3 nucleotides are TGTGCCAGCAGCCCCGGTGCAACTAATGAAAAACTGTTTTTT. Translated: CASSPGATNEKLFF.